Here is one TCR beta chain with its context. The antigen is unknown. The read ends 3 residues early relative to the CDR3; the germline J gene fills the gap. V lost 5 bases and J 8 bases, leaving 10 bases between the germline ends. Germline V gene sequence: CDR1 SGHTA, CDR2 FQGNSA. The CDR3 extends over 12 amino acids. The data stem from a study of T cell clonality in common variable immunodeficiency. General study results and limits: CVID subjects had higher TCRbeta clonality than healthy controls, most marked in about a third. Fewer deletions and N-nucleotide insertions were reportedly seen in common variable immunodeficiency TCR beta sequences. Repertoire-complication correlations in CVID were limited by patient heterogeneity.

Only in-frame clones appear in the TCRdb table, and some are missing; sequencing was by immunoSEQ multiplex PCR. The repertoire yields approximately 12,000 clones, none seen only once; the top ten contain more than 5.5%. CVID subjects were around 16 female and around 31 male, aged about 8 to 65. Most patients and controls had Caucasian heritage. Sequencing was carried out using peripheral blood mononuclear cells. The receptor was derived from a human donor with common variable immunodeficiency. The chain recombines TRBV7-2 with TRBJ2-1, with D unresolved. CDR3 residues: CASSQSWHEQFF. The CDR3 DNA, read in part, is TGTGCCAGCAGCCAAAGTTGGCATGAG.